A selection of T cell receptor beta chains follows, all from one sample in a study of response to subunit inactivated influenza vaccine. Using its own MiXCR run on the RT-PCR reads, TCRdb lists one record per CDR3 protein. The sample records about half a million distinct CDR3 sequences, 7.6% being singletons. The sequencing here drew on PBMCs from blood, taken about 24 months after vaccination. These receptors all come from a man aged 50-75 years who received an inactivated influenza vaccine. The CDR3 runs from the conserved cysteine through the conserved F or W. D genes are given only for firm matches. Only some rows state a clone size, as once, few, many or a class for expanded clones.

V	length	size	D	J	DNA	CDR3
TRBV7-8	13	-	TRBD1	TRBJ1-5	TGTGCCAGCAGCGACAGGGACCGTCAGCCCCAGCATTTT	CASSDRDRQPQHF
TRBV4-3	17	-	-	TRBJ1-6	TGCGCCAGCAGCCAAGAACCGGTCAACAGGCATAATTCACCCCTCCACTTT	CASSQEPVNRHNSPLHF
TRBV5-1	14	many	-	TRBJ1-1	TGCGCCAGCAGCTTGGGCCAGAGCAACACTGAAGCTTTCTTT	CASSLGQSNTEAFF
TRBV25-1	13	few	-	TRBJ1-1	TGTGCCAGCAGTGAGCCTGGGACGTCTGAAGCTTTCTTT	CASSEPGTSEAFF
TRBV29-1	12	many	-	TRBJ2-4	TGCAGCGTTGAGATAGGGGCAAACATTCAGTACTTC	CSVEIGANIQYF
TRBV4-2	15	many	-	TRBJ2-2	TGTGCCAGCAGCCAAGAACAACAGTGGACCGGGGAGCTGTTTTTT	CASSQEQQWTGELFF
TRBV20-1	14	-	-	TRBJ2-5	TGCAGTGCCCCGAAAACACAGGGTTCAGAGACCCAGTACTTC	CSAPKTQGSETQYF
TRBV30	13	few	-	TRBJ1-5	TGTGCCTGGAGTGCGGGAGGGGGAAAGCCCCAGCATTTT	CAWSAGGGKPQHF
TRBV27	14	few	TRBD1	TRBJ1-4	TGTGCCAGCAGACGTACCGGGACAGGGGGGAAACTGTTTTTT	CASRRTGTGGKLFF
TRBV28	14	few	TRBD1	TRBJ1-6	TGTGCCAGCAGTCCCACAGGGGAAGCTCGAGCCCTCCACTTT	CASSPTGEARALHF
TRBV5-1	15	few	-	TRBJ2-2	TGCGCCAGCAGCTTGTTCGGGGAGAACACCGGGGAGCTGTTTTTT	CASSLFGENTGELFF
TRBV20-1	13	few	TRBD1	TRBJ2-7	TGCAGTGCCCAGGGGGTTTCTACCTACGAGCAGTACTTC	CSAQGVSTYEQYF
TRBV15	14	few	-	TRBJ1-5	TGTGCCACCAGCAGAGAGGGGGCAGGACAGCCCCAGCATTTT	CATSREGAGQPQHF
TRBV20-1	14	-	TRBD1	TRBJ2-7	TGCAGTGCTAGAGGCTCACAGGGGCCGTACGAGCAGTACTTC	CSARGSQGPYEQYF
TRBV7-2	15	many	-	TRBJ2-5	TGTGCCAGCAGCTTAGCGCTGGCCTCTCAAGAGACCCAGTACTTC	CASSLALASQETQYF
TRBV28	15	few	TRBD1	TRBJ2-5	TGTGCCAGCAGTAAAGGACAGGCTCGAGGCGAGACCCAGTACTTC	CASSKGQARGETQYF
TRBV29-1	15	many	-	TRBJ2-6	TGCAGCGTTGGTTCGGCGAACTCTGGGGCCAACGTCCTGACTTTC	CSVGSANSGANVLTF
TRBV4-3	18	-	-	TRBJ1-1	TGCGCCAGCAGCCAAGATTTAGTGGTGGGGTTATCCTTCACTGAAGCTTTCTTT	CASSQDLVVGLSFTEAFF
TRBV21-1	18	-	-	TRBJ2-5	TGTGCCAGCAGCAATCGGGCTAGCGGGAGGGGGGACTGTGAGACCCAGTACTTC	CASSNRASGRGDCETQYF
TRBV6-2/TRBV6-3	15	many	-	TRBJ2-1	TGTGCCAGCAGTTACATAAGGGGGGAACGGGTTGAGCAGTTCTTC	CASSYIRGERVEQFF
TRBV12-3/TRBV12-4	15	-	-	TRBJ2-1	TGTGCCAGCAGTTTGCACGCGAGCTCCTACAATGAGCAGTTCTTC	CASSLHASSYNEQFF
TRBV20-1	14	many	-	TRBJ2-7	TGCAGTGCTAGACTGGGGGAAGCGTTCTACGAGCAGTACTTC	CSARLGEAFYEQYF
TRBV29-1	12	few	-	TRBJ2-1	TGCAGCGGCCGGACCCAAAGGTGGGAGCAGTTCTTC	CSGRTQRWEQFF
TRBV4-3	15	-	-	TRBJ2-2	TGCGCCAGCAGCCAAGAGGGGGCCGACACCGGGGAGCTGTTTTTT	CASSQEGADTGELFF
TRBV4-3	15	-	TRBD2	TRBJ2-5	TGCGCCAGCAGCCAACTCGGGACTAGCCGCGAGACCCAGTACTTC	CASSQLGTSRETQYF
TRBV10-3	15	few	-	TRBJ2-3	TGTGCCATCAGTGATTCGGCGGGGTCCACAGATACGCAGTATTTT	CAISDSAGSTDTQYF
TRBV25-1	14	few	-	TRBJ1-2	TGTGCCAGCAGTGGACCGACAGACACCTATGGCTACACCTTC	CASSGPTDTYGYTF
TRBV7-2	16	-	-	TRBJ2-5	TGTGCCAGCAGCTTACCCCTTTCAGGCGGCCAAGAGACCCAGTACTTC	CASSLPLSGGQETQYF
TRBV20-1	12	many	-	TRBJ1-1	TGCAGTGCTAGACCGGAGAACACTGAAGCTTTCTTT	CSARPENTEAFF
TRBV12-3/TRBV12-4	14	many	-	TRBJ2-2	TGTGCCAGCAGTTTACGCGGGTATACCGGGGAGCTGTTTTTT	CASSLRGYTGELFF
TRBV9	16	-	TRBD2	TRBJ2-5	TGTGCCAGCACCGTAGCGGGTAGCGGGGGAAGGGAGACCCAGTACTTC	CASTVAGSGGRETQYF
TRBV4-3	15	-	-	TRBJ2-7	TGCGCCAGCAGCCGAACCCCAGGCTCAGGTTACGAGCAGTACTTC	CASSRTPGSGYEQYF
TRBV12-3/TRBV12-4	13	many	TRBD2	TRBJ2-1	TGTGCCAGCAGTCCGCGGGGCGGGGGTGAGCAGTTCTTC	CASSPRGGGEQFF
TRBV7-9	14	many	-	TRBJ1-4	TGTGCCAGCACCAGGGCCGGGACTAATGAAAAACTGTTTTTT	CASTRAGTNEKLFF
TRBV12-3/TRBV12-4	14	many	-	TRBJ2-1	TGTGCCAGCAGTGTCCTCCGGGAGCAAAGTGAGCAGTTCTTC	CASSVLREQSEQFF
TRBV4-2	13	few	-	TRBJ2-5	TGTGCCAGCAGCCAAGAGCCTGAGGGGACCCAGTACTTC	CASSQEPEGTQYF
TRBV29-1	12	many	-	TRBJ1-4	TGCAGCGTTACAGGGCTTAAGGAAAAACTGTTTTTT	CSVTGLKEKLFF
TRBV27	14	many	-	TRBJ2-5	TGTGCCAGCAGTATGACTAGGCTTGGGGAGACCCAGTACTTC	CASSMTRLGETQYF
TRBV11-2	15	-	TRBD1	TRBJ2-7	TGTGCCAGCAGCTCCCTAGACAGGGGTAGCTACGAGCAGTACTTC	CASSSLDRGSYEQYF
TRBV6-1	15	few	-	TRBJ2-1	TGTGCCAGCAGTGTGGACAGAGTAAGAACGAATGAGCAGTTCTTC	CASSVDRVRTNEQFF
TRBV7-6	14	few	-	TRBJ2-2	TGTGCCAGCAGCTTAGGGGTAGGCGGCGGGGAGCTGTTTTTT	CASSLGVGGGELFF
TRBV28	17	many	TRBD2	TRBJ2-3	TGTGCCAGCAGCCCTACCGGGACTAGCGGAAACACAGATACGCAGTATTTT	CASSPTGTSGNTDTQYF
TRBV5-1	14	few	-	TRBJ1-6	TGCGCCAGCAGTCCGGACGGAATAAATTCACCCCTCCACTTT	CASSPDGINSPLHF
TRBV10-3	15	many	TRBD1	TRBJ1-2	TGTGCCATCAGTGAGTCGATGACAGGGGACTATGGCTACACCTTC	CAISESMTGDYGYTF
TRBV6-1	15	-	-	TRBJ1-2	TGTGCCAGCAGTGGGACCCGACAGCACTACTATGGCTACACCTTC	CASSGTRQHYYGYTF